This T cell receptor beta chain is from a study of human T cells and chemical hapten exposure. Whole-study results and caveats: Patch test score rose with PT1 expanded TCR count, significant at thresholds 8, 16 and 32, not 4.

The library put unique molecular identifiers onto individual cDNA molecules. MiXCR, run by TCRdb on the RACE reads, gives a single entry per CDR3 protein. This sample has fewer than 400,000 distinct CDR3 sequences, with around 7% found just once. Time point defined: patch test 1, 2 weeks after DPC sensitization. The treatment is: therapeutic diphenylcyclopropenone sensitization with weekly scalp DPC. This clonotype was picked up a small number of times. Its antigen is not identified. V shed 3 bases and J 5 bases; nucleotides not matched to a gene: 5. The germline V gene encodes CDR1 KGHSH and CDR2 LQKENI. The CDR3 is 14 amino acids.

This sequence joins TRBV18 and TRBJ2-7, with 9 positions matching TRBD1. Sequencing used whole blood, obtained in connection with sensitization to the hapten diphenylcyclopropenone (DPC). The source is a woman between 18 and 29 years old with alopecia areata. Some clones in this sample may be carry-over from other donors' samples. In DNA form, the CDR3 reads TGTGCCAGCTCACCTCCCCGGGACAGGGACGAGCAGTACTTC. It specifies CASSPPRDRDEQYF.